Listed below are T cell receptor beta chains from one sample, sequenced in a study. TCRdb re-called the RT-PCR reads with MiXCR, one entry per CDR3 protein. The table has about 680,000 distinct CDR3 sequences, over 12% seen once. The sequenced sample was memory CD4+ T cells from blood. The receptor set was obtained from a female donor in good health, serving as a healthy control. CDR3s include the opening cysteine and the closing phenylalanine or tryptophan. Fields, in order: clone size, D gene, J gene, V gene, CDR3 protein, CDR3 DNA. The D gene is left open where the match is weak. Not all rows give a size; the values are once, few, many and, for expanded clones, a class.

clone size: .; D gene: TRBD2; J gene: TRBJ2-7; V gene: TRBV20-1; CDR3 protein: CSADNQGLAIYEQYF; CDR3 DNA: TGCAGTGCTGATAACCAGGGACTAGCGATCTACGAGCAGTACTTC
clone size: few; D gene: .; J gene: TRBJ1-2; V gene: TRBV27; CDR3 protein: CASSPRDTGRSGYTF; CDR3 DNA: TGTGCCAGCAGTCCGAGGGACACCGGGAGGTCTGGCTACACCTTC
clone size: .; D gene: .; J gene: TRBJ1-1; V gene: TRBV4-3; CDR3 protein: CASSQVELRNTEAFF; CDR3 DNA: TGCGCCAGCAGCCAAGTAGAATTGAGGAACACTGAAGCTTTCTTT
clone size: few; D gene: .; J gene: TRBJ2-1; V gene: TRBV20-1; CDR3 protein: CSAREGLDGEFF; CDR3 DNA: TGCAGTGCTAGAGAAGGGCTAGATGGGGAGTTCTTC
clone size: .; D gene: .; J gene: TRBJ2-7; V gene: TRBV28; CDR3 protein: CASSGLGNEQYF; CDR3 DNA: TGTGCCAGCAGTGGGTTGGGCAACGAGCAGTACTTC
clone size: .; D gene: TRBD1; J gene: TRBJ1-1; V gene: TRBV6-2/TRBV6-3; CDR3 protein: CASRRGEGAVGTEAFF; CDR3 DNA: TGTGCCAGCAGAAGAGGAGAGGGGGCAGTGGGGACTGAAGCTTTCTTT
clone size: few; D gene: .; J gene: TRBJ1-1; V gene: TRBV5-5; CDR3 protein: CASSLEVETEAFF; CDR3 DNA: TGTGCCAGCAGCTTGGAAGTTGAAACTGAAGCTTTCTTT
clone size: many; D gene: .; J gene: TRBJ2-7; V gene: TRBV20-1; CDR3 protein: CSATPTRTYEQYF; CDR3 DNA: TGCAGTGCAACACCAACTAGGACGTACGAGCAGTACTTC
clone size: few; D gene: .; J gene: TRBJ1-2; V gene: TRBV18; CDR3 protein: CASSLGTSNDYTF; CDR3 DNA: TGTGCCAGCTCACTCGGGACTTCTAACGACTACACCTTC
clone size: many; D gene: TRBD2; J gene: TRBJ2-3; V gene: TRBV20-1; CDR3 protein: CSARVGLAGSTDTQYF; CDR3 DNA: TGCAGTGCTAGAGTGGGACTAGCGGGATCCACAGATACGCAGTATTTT
clone size: few; D gene: .; J gene: TRBJ1-3; V gene: TRBV6-5; CDR3 protein: CASSYSIQGSNTIYF; CDR3 DNA: TGTGCCAGCAGTTACTCGATTCAGGGGTCAAACACCATATATTTT
clone size: .; D gene: .; J gene: TRBJ1-1; V gene: TRBV10-3; CDR3 protein: CAIRGDRVSTEAFF; CDR3 DNA: TGTGCCATCCGGGGGGATCGGGTATCCACTGAAGCTTTCTTT
clone size: .; D gene: TRBD1; J gene: TRBJ2-3; V gene: TRBV24-1; CDR3 protein: CATSEIGQGITDTQYF; CDR3 DNA: TGTGCCACCAGTGAAATCGGACAGGGAATCACAGATACGCAGTATTTT
clone size: .; D gene: .; J gene: TRBJ2-4; V gene: TRBV7-2; CDR3 protein: CASSLAHLGANIQYF; CDR3 DNA: TGTGCCAGCAGCTTAGCACACCTTGGGGCAAACATTCAGTACTTC
clone size: many; D gene: TRBD1; J gene: TRBJ2-7; V gene: TRBV20-1; CDR3 protein: CSALAGQGDEQYF; CDR3 DNA: TGCAGTGCTTTGGCGGGACAGGGGGACGAGCAGTACTTC
clone size: few; D gene: .; J gene: TRBJ2-3; V gene: TRBV7-3; CDR3 protein: CASSLGDYPTDTQYF; CDR3 DNA: TGTGCCAGCAGCTTAGGAGACTACCCCACAGATACGCAGTATTTT
clone size: .; D gene: TRBD1; J gene: TRBJ1-2; V gene: TRBV12-3/TRBV12-4; CDR3 protein: CASSHRTGFYTF; CDR3 DNA: TGTGCCAGCAGCCATAGGACAGGGTTCTACACCTTC
clone size: few; D gene: .; J gene: TRBJ1-5; V gene: TRBV2; CDR3 protein: CASSADLTNQPQHF; CDR3 DNA: TGTGCCAGCAGTGCAGACCTTACTAATCAGCCCCAGCATTTT
clone size: .; D gene: .; J gene: TRBJ1-2; V gene: TRBV6-2/TRBV6-3; CDR3 protein: CASSTTDFDNYGYTF; CDR3 DNA: TGTGCCAGCAGCACGACGGACTTTGATAACTATGGCTACACCTTC
clone size: .; D gene: .; J gene: TRBJ2-5; V gene: TRBV9; CDR3 protein: CASSVAGSRETQYF; CDR3 DNA: TGTGCCAGCAGCGTAGCGGGGAGTCGGGAGACCCAGTACTTC
clone size: few; D gene: .; J gene: TRBJ1-2; V gene: TRBV12-3/TRBV12-4; CDR3 protein: CASTMTPVRYGYTF; CDR3 DNA: TGTGCCAGCACCATGACCCCGGTTCGCTATGGCTACACCTTC
clone size: few; D gene: .; J gene: TRBJ2-1; V gene: TRBV12-3/TRBV12-4; CDR3 protein: CASIIKGGQFF; CDR3 DNA: TGTGCCAGCATCATAAAGGGGGGGCAGTTCTTC
clone size: once; D gene: .; J gene: TRBJ1-2; V gene: TRBV2; CDR3 protein: CASNLQGSTNYGYTF; CDR3 DNA: TGTGCCAGCAACCTACAGGGTTCCACTAACTATGGCTACACCTTC
clone size: .; D gene: TRBD1; J gene: TRBJ1-4; V gene: TRBV7-2; CDR3 protein: CASSRDRGPEKLFF; CDR3 DNA: TGTGCCAGCAGCCGGGACAGGGGGCCTGAAAAACTGTTTTTT